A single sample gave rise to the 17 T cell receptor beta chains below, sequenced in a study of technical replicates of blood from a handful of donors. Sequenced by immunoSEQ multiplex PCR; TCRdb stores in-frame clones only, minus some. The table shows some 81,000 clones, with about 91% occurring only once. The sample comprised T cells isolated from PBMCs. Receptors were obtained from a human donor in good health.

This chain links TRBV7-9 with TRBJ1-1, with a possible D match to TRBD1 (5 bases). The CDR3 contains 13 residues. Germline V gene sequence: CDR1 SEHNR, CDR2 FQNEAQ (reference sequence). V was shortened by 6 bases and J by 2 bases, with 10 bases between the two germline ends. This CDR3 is CASRLQVNTEAFF. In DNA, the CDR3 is TGTGCCAGCAGACTACAGGTTAACACTGAAGCTTTCTTT.

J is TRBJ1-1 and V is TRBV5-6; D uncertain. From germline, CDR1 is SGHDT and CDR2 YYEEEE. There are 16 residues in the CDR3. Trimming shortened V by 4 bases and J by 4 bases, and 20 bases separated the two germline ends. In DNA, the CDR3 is TGTGCCAGCAGCCTGAGTTGGGTTCCCAGCGGCACTGAAGCTTTCTTT. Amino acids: CASSLSWVPSGTEAFF.

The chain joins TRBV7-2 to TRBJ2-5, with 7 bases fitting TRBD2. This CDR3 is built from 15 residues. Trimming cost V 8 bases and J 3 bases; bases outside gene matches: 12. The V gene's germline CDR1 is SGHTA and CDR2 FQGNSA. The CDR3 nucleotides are TGTGCCAGCTCGCCCTGGGCTAGCGGAAAAGAGACCCAGTACTTC. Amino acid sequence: CASSPWASGKETQYF.

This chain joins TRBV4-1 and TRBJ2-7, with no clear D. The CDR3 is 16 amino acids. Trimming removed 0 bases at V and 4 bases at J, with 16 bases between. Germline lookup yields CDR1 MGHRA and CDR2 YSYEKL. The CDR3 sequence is CASSQEISHSGYEQYF. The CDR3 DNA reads TGCGCCAGCAGCCAAGAAATCAGCCACAGTGGGTACGAGCAGTACTTC.

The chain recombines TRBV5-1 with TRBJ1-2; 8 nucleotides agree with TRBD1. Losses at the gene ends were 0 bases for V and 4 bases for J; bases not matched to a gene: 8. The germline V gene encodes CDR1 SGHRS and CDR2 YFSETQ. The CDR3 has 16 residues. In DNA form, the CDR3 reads TGCGCCAGCAGCTTGGGGCCGTCGACAGGGGCCTATGGCTACACCTTC. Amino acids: CASSLGPSTGAYGYTF.

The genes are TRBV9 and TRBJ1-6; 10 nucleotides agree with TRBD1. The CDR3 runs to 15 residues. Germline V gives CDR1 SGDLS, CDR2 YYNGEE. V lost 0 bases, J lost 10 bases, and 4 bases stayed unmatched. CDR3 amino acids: CASSVAGTGDSPLHF. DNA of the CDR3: TGTGCCAGCAGCGTAGCAGGGACAGGGGACTCACCCCTCCACTTT.

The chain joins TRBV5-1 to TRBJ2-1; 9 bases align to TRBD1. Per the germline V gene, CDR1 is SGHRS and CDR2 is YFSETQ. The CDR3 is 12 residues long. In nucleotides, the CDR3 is TGCGCAGGGTCGGACAGGGGAGGCGAGCAGTTCTTC. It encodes CAGSDRGGEQFF.

The CDR3 is CASSQESQGANTGELFF. CDR3 nucleotide sequence: TGTGCCAGCAGCCAAGAATCACAGGGGGCGAACACCGGGGAGCTGTTTTTT. The genes are TRBV4-2 and TRBJ2-2; 8 positions agree with TRBD1. The ends lost 0 bases at V and 0 bases at J; junction bases unmatched: 3. This CDR3 has 17 residues. Germline lookup yields CDR1 LGHNA and CDR2 YNFKEQ.

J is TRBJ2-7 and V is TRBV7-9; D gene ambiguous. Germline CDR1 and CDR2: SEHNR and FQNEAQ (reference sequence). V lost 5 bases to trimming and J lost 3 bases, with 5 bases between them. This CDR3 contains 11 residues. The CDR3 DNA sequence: TGTGCCAGCAGCATCCTCTACGAGCAGTACTTC. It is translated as CASSILYEQYF.

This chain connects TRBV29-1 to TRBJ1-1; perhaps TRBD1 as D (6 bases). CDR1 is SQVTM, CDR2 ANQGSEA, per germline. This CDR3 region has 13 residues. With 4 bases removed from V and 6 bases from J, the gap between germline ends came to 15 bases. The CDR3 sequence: CSVAGEGAAEAFF. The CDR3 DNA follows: TGCAGCGTTGCAGGGGAGGGTGCCGCTGAAGCTTTCTTT.

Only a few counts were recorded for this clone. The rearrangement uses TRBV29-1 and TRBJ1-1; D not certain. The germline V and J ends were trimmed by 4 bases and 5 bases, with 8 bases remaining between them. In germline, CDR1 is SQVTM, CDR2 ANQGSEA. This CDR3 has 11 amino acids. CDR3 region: CSVVAVTEAFF. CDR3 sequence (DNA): TGCAGCGTTGTGGCTGTTACTGAAGCTTTCTTT.

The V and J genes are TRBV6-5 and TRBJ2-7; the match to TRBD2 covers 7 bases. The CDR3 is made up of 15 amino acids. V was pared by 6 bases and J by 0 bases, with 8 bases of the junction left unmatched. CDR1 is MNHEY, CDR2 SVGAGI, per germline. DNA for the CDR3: TGTGCCAGCAGGTTGAACGGGAGGTTCTCCTACGAGCAGTACTTC. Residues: CASRLNGRFSYEQYF.

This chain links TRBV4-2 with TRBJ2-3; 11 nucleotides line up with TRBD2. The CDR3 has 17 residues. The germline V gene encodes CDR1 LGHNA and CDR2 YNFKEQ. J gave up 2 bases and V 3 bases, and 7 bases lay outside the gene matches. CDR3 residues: CASSHQLAGVVTDTQYF. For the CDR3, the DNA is TGTGCCAGCAGCCACCAACTAGCGGGAGTTGTCACAGATACGCAGTATTTT.

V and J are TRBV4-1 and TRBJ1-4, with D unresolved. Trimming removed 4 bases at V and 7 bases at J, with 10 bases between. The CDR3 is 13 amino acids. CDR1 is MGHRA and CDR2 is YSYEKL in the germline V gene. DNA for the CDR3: TGCGCCAGCAGCCTCCTAGCGGGTGAAAAACTGTTTTTT. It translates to CASSLLAGEKLFF.

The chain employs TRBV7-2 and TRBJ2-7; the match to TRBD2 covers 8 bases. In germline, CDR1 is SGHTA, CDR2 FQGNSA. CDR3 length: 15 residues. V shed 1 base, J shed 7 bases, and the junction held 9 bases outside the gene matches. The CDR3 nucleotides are TGTGCCAGCAGCTTAGAGTTAGCGGGGTCCGGAGAGCAGTACTTC. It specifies CASSLELAGSGEQYF.

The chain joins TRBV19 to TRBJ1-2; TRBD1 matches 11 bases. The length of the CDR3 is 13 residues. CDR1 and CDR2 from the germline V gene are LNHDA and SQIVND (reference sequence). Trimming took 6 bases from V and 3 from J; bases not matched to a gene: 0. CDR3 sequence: CASRGQGDYGYTF. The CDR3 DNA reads TGTGCCAGTAGGGGACAGGGGGACTATGGCTACACCTTC.

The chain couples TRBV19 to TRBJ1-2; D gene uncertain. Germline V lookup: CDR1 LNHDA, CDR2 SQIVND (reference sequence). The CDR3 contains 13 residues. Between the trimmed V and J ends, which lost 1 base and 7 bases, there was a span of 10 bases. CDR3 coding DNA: TGTGCCAGTAGTATAGTGGGCGCCGGTGGCTACACCTTC. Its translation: CASSIVGAGGYTF.